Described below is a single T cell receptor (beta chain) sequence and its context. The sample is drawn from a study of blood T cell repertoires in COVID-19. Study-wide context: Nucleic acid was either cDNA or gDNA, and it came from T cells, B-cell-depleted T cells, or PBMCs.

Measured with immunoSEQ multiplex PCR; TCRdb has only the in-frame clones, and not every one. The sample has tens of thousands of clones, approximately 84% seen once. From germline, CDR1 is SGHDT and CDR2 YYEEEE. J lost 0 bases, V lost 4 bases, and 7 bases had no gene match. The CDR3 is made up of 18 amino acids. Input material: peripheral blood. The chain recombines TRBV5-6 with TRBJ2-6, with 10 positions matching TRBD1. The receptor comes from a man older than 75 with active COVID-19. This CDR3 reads CASSIRDRGPSGANVLTF. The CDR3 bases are TGTGCCAGCAGCATCCGGGACAGGGGACCCTCTGGGGCCAACGTCCTGACTTTC. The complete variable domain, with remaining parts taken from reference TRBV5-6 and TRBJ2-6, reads DAGVTQSPTHLIKTRGQQVTLRCSPKSGHDTVSWYQQALGQGPQFIFQYYEEEERQRGNFPDRFSGHQFPNYSSELNVNALLLGDSALYLCASSIRDRGPSGANVLTFGAGSRLTVL.